This T cell receptor (beta chain) was recovered during a study of blood T cells in healthy people across ages. V dropped 6 bases and J dropped 5 bases, with 10 bases sitting between them. Looked up from germline, CDR1 is MDHEN and CDR2 is SYDVKM. CDR3 length equals 12 residues. This clonotype was seen ten or more times. A sample-barcoded 5' primer and a J-beta primer mix were used in a second PCR of about 6 to 11 cycles. Using its own MiXCR run on the 5' RACE reads, TCRdb lists one record per CDR3 protein. The sample holds around 700,000 distinct CDR3 sequences; about 25% are singletons and the top ten take around 9.2%. The sample was also linked to a second study, of T cells of mothers and their children. That work states: Mothers gave over 9.5 million TCR beta CDR3 reads each, and children roughly 3.3 million each.

This clonotype was obtained from a boy between 10 and 17 years old in good health. The chain links TRBV28 to TRBJ2-5; D remains ambiguous. What was sequenced was blood. Written as DNA, the CDR3 is TGTGCCAGCAGCTCCCCAGTTGAGACCCAGTACTTC. Protein product: CASSSPVETQYF.